A single sample is the source of the 6 T cell receptor beta chains below, sequenced in a study of siplizumab effects on memory and regulatory T cells. Using immunoSEQ multiplex PCR, the repertoire was profiled, and TCRdb retains in-frame clones only, with some absent. This table holds fewer than 110,000 clones, 92% found once. Specimen: non-Treg CD4+ T cells sorted from blood. These receptor sequences come from a human donor in good health.

The V and J genes are TRBV27 and TRBJ1-2; no clear D gene. CDR3 length: 15 residues. V lost 3 bases, J lost 3 bases, and 14 bases lay in between. The V gene's germline CDR1 is MNHEY and CDR2 SMNVEV (reference sequence). The CDR3 DNA sequence: TGTGCCAGCAGTTTGAAGTTAGATTCGGACTATGGCTACACCTTC. This gives the protein CASSLKLDSDYGYTF.

This clone was detected once. The chain recombines TRBV7-3 with TRBJ2-1; 7 bases agree with TRBD1. The CDR3 loop spans 13 amino acids. V was clipped by 2 bases and J by 7 bases; unmatched bases: 2. The germline V gene has CDR1 SGHTA and CDR2 FQGTGA. CDR3 DNA sequence: TGTGCCAGCAGCTTAGCCAGGGGGAATGAGCAGTTCTTC. Amino acid sequence: CASSLARGNEQFF.

The CDR3 region is CASSETGGEQFF. The CDR3 region has the DNA TGTGCCAGCAGTGAAACCGGGGGTGAGCAGTTCTTC. This chain connects TRBV2 to TRBJ2-1, with D tentatively TRBD2 (6 bases). This CDR3 has 12 amino acids. V dropped 2 bases and J dropped 9 bases, with 8 bases sitting between them. Per germline, CDR1 SNHLY and CDR2 FYNNEI.

The V and J genes are TRBV28 and TRBJ2-2; either TRBD1 or TRBD2 may fit D (6 bases each). Trimming cost V 6 bases and J 0 bases, with 8 bases left between them. In germline, CDR1 is MDHEN, CDR2 SYDVKM. CDR3 size: 14 residues. CDR3 sequence: CASRGGSNTGELFF. The DNA for the CDR3 is TGTGCCAGCAGGGGGGGCTCGAACACCGGGGAGCTGTTTTTT. Looking up the rest from reference TRBV28 and TRBJ2-2 gives the full variable domain: DVKVTQSSRYLVKRTGEKVFLECVQDMDHENMFWYRQDPGLGLRLIYFSYDVKMKEKGDIPEGYSVSREKKERFSLILESASTNQTSMYLCASRGGSNTGELFFGEGSRLTVL.

The chain recombines TRBV30 with TRBJ2-5; D not certain. Germline CDR1 and CDR2: GTSNPN and SVGIG (reference sequence). V was pared by 5 bases and J by 4 bases, with 14 bases between. The CDR3 length is 13 residues. The CDR3 loop reads CAWGLDVRETQYF. CDR3 DNA: TGTGCCTGGGGGTTAGATGTGAGAGAGACCCAGTACTTC.

This rearrangement joins TRBV7-3 to TRBJ2-1; TRBD1 might be the D (6 bases). Germline V lookup: CDR1 SGHTA, CDR2 FQGTGA. V lost 2 bases and J 7 bases, leaving 15 bases between the germline ends. The CDR3 totals 15 residues. The CDR3 is CASSLQGIEGNEQFF. CDR3 nucleotides: TGTGCCAGCAGCTTACAGGGGATAGAGGGAAATGAGCAGTTCTTC. Based on the CDR3 plus reference TRBV7-3 and TRBJ2-1, the full variable domain is GAGVSQTPSNKVTEKGKYVELRCDPISGHTALYWYRQSLGQGPEFLIYFQGTGAADDSGLPNDRFFAVRPEGSVSTLKIQRTERGDSAVYLCASSLQGIEGNEQFFGPGTRLTVL.